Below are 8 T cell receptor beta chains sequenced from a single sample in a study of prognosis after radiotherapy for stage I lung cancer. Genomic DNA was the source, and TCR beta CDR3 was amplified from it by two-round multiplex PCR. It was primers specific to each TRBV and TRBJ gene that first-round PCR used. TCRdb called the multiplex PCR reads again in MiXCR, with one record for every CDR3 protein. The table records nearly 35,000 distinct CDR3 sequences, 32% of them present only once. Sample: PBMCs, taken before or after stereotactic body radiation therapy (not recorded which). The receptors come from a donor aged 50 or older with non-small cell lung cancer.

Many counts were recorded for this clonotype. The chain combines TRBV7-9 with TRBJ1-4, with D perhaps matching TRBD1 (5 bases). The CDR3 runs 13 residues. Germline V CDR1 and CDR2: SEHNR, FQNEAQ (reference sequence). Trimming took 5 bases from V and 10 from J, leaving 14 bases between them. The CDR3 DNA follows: TGTGCCAGCAGCCACCCATGGGACGGAAAACTGTTTTTT. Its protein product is CASSHPWDGKLFF.

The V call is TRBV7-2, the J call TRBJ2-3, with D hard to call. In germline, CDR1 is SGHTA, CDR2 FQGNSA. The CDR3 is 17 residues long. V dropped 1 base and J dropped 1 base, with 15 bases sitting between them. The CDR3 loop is CASSLDGPRSGTDTQYF. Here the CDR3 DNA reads TGTGCCAGCAGCTTAGATGGCCCCAGGAGCGGCACAGATACGCAGTATTTT.

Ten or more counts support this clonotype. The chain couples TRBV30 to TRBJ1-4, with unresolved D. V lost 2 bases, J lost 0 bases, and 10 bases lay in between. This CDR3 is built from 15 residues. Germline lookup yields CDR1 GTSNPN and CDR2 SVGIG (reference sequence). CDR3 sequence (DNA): TGTGCCTGGAGTCCCTCACACGCAACTAATGAAAAACTGTTTTTT. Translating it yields CAWSPSHATNEKLFF.

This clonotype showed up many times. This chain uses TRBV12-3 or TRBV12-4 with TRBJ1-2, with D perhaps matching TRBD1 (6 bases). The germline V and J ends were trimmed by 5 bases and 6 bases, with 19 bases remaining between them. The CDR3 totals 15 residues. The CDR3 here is CASSETPGAMDGYTF. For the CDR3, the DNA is TGTGCCAGCAGTGAGACCCCAGGGGCGATGGATGGCTACACCTTC.

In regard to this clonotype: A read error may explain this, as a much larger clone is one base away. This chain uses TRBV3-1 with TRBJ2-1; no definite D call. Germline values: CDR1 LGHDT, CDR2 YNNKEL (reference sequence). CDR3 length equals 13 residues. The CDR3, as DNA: TGTGCCAGCAGCCAAGGCCTAGTGGATGAGCGGTTCTTC. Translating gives CASSQGLVDERFF.

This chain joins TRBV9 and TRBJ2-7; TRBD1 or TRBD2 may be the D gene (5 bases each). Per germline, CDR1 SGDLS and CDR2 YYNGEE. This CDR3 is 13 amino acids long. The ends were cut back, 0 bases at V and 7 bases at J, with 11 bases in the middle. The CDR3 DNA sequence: TGTGCCAGCAGCGTAGTGGGGGTAGGAGAGCAGTACTTC. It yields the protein CASSVVGVGEQYF.

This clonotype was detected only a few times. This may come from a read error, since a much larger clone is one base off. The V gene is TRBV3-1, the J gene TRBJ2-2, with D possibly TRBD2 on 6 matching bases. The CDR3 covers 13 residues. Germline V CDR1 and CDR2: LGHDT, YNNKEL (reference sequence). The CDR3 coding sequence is TGTGCCAGCAGCCAAGCACGCACCGGGGGGCTGTTTTTT. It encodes CASSQARTGGLFF.

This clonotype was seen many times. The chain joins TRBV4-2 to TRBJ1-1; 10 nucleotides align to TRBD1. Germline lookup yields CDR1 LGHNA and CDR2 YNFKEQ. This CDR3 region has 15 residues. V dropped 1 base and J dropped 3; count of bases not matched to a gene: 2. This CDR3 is CASSQAGTGDTEAFF. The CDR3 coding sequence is TGTGCCAGCAGCCAAGCCGGGACAGGGGACACTGAAGCTTTCTTT.